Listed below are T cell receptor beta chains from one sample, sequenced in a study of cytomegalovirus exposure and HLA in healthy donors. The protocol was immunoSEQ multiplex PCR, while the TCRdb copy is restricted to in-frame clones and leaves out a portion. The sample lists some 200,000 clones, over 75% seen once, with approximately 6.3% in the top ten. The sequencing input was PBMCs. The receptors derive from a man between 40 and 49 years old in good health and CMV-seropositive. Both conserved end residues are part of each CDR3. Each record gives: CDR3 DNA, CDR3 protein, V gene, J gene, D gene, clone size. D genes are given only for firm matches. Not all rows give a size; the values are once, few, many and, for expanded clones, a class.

TGTGCCAGCAGCTTTGAACAGGGGGCGACTGGAAACACCATATATTTT	CASSFEQGATGNTIYF	TRBV13	TRBJ1-3	TRBD1	once
TGTGCCAGCAGCCACGAGCGGGGAAACACCATATATTTT	CASSHERGNTIYF	TRBV4-2	TRBJ1-3	.	.
TGTGCCAGCAGAACAGGGGGCTATAACACCGGGGAGCTGTTTTTT	CASRTGGYNTGELFF	TRBV6-5	TRBJ2-2	TRBD1	once
TGTGCCAGCAGCGAACTAGCGGGGGGTCCCAGCGAGCAGTACTTC	CASSELAGGPSEQYF	TRBV7-3	TRBJ2-7	TRBD2	.
TGTGCCAGCAGCCCTAGCGGATCCACCTACGAGCAGTACTTC	CASSPSGSTYEQYF	TRBV6-5	TRBJ2-7	TRBD2	.
TGTGCCAGCAGTTACGGCGGGGGGGCGAACGAGCAGTACTTC	CASSYGGGANEQYF	TRBV6-5	TRBJ2-7	TRBD2	.
TGTGCCAGCAGAGCGCCGGGACAGGGGTACGAGCAGTACTTC	CASRAPGQGYEQYF	TRBV28	TRBJ2-7	TRBD1	.
TGTGCCAGTAGTATAGATCGGAGCAGGGTGGGAACTGAAGCTTTCTTT	CASSIDRSRVGTEAFF	TRBV19	TRBJ1-1	.	.
TGTGCCAGCACCCGATCAGGGGATATTGACACCGGGGAGCTGTTTTTT	CASTRSGDIDTGELFF	TRBV7-6	TRBJ2-2	.	.
TGTGCCAGCAGCTCGAGAGGGAACACTGAAGCTTTCTTT	CASSSRGNTEAFF	TRBV6-5	TRBJ1-1	.	.
TGTGCCAGCAGTGGGACTAGCGGGACAGATACGCAGTATTTT	CASSGTSGTDTQYF	TRBV6-6	TRBJ2-3	TRBD2	.
TGTGCCAGCAGCCCGCCCGGGAGGGGGATCTATGGCTACACCTTC	CASSPPGRGIYGYTF	TRBV28	TRBJ1-2	.	.
TGTGCCAGCAGTCCCCTACAGGGGTTGAACACTGAAGCTTTCTTT	CASSPLQGLNTEAFF	TRBV25-1	TRBJ1-1	TRBD1	.
TGTGCCTGGAGTGTAGGGACTAGCAGGAAAGAGACCCAGTACTTC	CAWSVGTSRKETQYF	TRBV30	TRBJ2-5	TRBD2	.